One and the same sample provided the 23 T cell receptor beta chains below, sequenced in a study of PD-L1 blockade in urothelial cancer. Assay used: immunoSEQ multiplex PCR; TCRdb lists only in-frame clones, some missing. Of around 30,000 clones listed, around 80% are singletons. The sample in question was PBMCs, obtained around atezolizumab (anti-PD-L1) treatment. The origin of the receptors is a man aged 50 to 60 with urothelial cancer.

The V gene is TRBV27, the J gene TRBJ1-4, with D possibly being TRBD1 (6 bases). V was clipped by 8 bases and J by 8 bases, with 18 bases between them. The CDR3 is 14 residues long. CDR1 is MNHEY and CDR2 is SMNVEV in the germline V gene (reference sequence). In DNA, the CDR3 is TGTGCCAGCCAACCGGACAGCAGACAGGAAAAACTGTTTTTT. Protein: CASQPDSRQEKLFF.

CDR3 residues: CASSQRGYSYNSPLHF. The CDR3 nucleotides are TGTGCCAGCAGCCAACGGGGATACTCCTATAATTCACCCCTCCACTTT. The chain has TRBV14 and TRBJ1-6; D is ambiguous. This CDR3 is built from 16 residues. V was shortened by 2 bases and J by 0 bases, with 8 bases between the two germline ends. Looked up from germline, CDR1 is SGHDN and CDR2 is FVKESK.

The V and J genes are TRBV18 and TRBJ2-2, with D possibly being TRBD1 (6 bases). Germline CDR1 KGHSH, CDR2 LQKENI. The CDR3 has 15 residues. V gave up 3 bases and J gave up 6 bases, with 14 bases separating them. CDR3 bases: TGTGCCAGCTCACCCCCAGACAGGCCCCCCGGGGAGCTGTTTTTT. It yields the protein CASSPPDRPPGELFF.

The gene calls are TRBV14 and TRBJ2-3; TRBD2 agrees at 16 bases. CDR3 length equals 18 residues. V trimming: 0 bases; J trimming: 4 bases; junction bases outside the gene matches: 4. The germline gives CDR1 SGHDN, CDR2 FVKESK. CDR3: CASSQEGLAGGRADTQYF. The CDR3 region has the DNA TGTGCCAGCAGCCAAGAGGGACTAGCGGGAGGGAGAGCAGATACGCAGTATTTT.

The CDR3 reads CASKRWGENTDTQYF. Here the CDR3 DNA reads TGTGCCAGCAAGCGTTGGGGGGAGAACACAGATACGCAGTATTTT. The rearrangement uses TRBV6-5 and TRBJ2-3; TRBD2 might be the D (6 bases). V lost 7 bases and J lost 2, with 16 bases in between. CDR1 MNHEY and CDR2 SVGAGI come from the germline V gene. The CDR3 has 15 residues.

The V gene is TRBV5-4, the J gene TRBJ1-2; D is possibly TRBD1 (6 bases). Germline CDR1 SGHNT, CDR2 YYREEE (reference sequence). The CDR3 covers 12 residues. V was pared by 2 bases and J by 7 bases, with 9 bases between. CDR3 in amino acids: CASSFNRAGYTF. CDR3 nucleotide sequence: TGTGCCAGCAGCTTTAACAGGGCTGGCTACACCTTC.

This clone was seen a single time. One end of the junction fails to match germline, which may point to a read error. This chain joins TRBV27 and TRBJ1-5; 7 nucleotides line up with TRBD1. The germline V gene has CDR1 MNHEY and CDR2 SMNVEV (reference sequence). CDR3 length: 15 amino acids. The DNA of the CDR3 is TGTGCCAGCAGTTTAAGGGTAGGGGGCAACCAGCCCCAGCATTTT. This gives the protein CASSLRVGGNQPQHF.

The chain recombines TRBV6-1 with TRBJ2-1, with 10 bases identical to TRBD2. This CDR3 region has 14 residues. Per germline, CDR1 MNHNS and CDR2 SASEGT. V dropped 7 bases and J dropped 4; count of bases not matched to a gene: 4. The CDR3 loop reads CASILTSGYNEQFF. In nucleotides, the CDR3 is TGTGCCAGCATACTGACTAGCGGGTACAATGAGCAGTTCTTC.

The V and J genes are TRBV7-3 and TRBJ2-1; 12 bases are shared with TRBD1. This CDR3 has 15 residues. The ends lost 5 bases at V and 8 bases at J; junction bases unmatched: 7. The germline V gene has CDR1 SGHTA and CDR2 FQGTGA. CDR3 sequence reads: CASSMAGTGGYEQFF. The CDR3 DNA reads TGTGCCAGCAGCATGGCCGGGACAGGGGGCTATGAGCAGTTCTTC. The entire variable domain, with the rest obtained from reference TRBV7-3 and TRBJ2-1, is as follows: GAGVSQTPSNKVTEKGKYVELRCDPISGHTALYWYRQSLGQGPEFLIYFQGTGAADDSGLPNDRFFAVRPEGSVSTLKIQRTERGDSAVYLCASSMAGTGGYEQFFGPGTRLTVL.

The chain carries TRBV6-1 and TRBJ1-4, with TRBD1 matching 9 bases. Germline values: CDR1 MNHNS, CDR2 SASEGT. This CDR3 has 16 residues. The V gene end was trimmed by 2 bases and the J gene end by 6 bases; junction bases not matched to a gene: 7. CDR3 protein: CASSEQQGAMDEKLFF. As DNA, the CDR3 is TGTGCCAGCAGTGAACAACAGGGGGCAATGGATGAAAAACTGTTTTTT.

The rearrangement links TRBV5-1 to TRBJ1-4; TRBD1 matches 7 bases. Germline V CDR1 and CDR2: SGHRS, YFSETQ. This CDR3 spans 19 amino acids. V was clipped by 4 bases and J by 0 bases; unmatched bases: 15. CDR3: CASSPGQSSAFATNEKLFF. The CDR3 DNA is TGCGCCAGCAGCCCGGGACAGTCGTCCGCATTCGCAACTAATGAAAAACTGTTTTTT. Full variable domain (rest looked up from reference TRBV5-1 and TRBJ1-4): KAGVTQTPRYLIKTRGQQVTLSCSPISGHRSVSWYQQTPGQGLQFLFEYFSETQRNKGNFPGRFSGRQFSNSRSEMNVSTLELGDSALYLCASSPGQSSAFATNEKLFFGSGTQLSVL.

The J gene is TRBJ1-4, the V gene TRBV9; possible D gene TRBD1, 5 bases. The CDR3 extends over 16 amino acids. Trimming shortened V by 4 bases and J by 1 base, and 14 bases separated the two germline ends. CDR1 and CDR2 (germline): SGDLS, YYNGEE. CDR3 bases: TGTGCCAGCAGCCCCCTAAAAAGGGGAACTAATGAAAAACTGTTTTTT. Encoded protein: CASSPLKRGTNEKLFF.

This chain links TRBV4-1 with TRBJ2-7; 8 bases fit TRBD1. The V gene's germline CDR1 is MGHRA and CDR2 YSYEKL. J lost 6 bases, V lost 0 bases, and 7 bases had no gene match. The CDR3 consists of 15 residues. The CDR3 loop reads CASSQDLGQGFEQYV. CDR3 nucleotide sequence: TGCGCCAGCAGCCAAGATTTAGGACAGGGATTCGAGCAGTACGTC.

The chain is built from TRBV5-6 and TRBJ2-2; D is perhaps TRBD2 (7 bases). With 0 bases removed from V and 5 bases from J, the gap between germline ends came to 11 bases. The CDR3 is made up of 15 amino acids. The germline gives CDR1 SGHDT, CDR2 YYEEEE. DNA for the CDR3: TGTGCCAGCAGCTTGGTGGGGGGGCCGACCGGGGAGCTGTTTTTT. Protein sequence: CASSLVGGPTGELFF.

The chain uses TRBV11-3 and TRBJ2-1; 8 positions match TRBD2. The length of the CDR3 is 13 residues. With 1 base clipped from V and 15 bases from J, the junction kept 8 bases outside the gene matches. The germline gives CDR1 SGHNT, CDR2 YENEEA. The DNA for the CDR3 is TGTGCCAGCAGCTTAGGGCAAGCGGGGGCCCCGTTCTTC. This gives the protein CASSLGQAGAPFF.

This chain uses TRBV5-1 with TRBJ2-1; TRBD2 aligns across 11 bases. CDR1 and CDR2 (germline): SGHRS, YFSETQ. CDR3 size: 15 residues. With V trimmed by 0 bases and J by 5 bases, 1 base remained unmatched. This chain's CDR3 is CASSLGGLADNEQFF. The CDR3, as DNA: TGCGCCAGCAGCTTGGGGGGACTAGCGGACAATGAGCAGTTCTTC.

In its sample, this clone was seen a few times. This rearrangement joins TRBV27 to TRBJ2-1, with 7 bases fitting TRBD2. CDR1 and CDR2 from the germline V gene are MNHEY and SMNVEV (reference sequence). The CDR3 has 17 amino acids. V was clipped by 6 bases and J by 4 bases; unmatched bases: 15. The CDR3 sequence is CASSPPRLGLEYNEQFF. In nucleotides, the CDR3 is TGTGCCAGCAGCCCCCCCAGACTAGGACTAGAATACAATGAGCAGTTCTTC.

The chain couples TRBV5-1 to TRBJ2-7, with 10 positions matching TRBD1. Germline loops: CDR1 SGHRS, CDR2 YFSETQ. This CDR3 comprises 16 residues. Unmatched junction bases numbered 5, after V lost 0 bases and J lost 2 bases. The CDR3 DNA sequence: TGCGCCAGCAGCTTGGTGGCGGGGACAGGGGCCTACGAGCAGTACTTC. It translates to CASSLVAGTGAYEQYF.

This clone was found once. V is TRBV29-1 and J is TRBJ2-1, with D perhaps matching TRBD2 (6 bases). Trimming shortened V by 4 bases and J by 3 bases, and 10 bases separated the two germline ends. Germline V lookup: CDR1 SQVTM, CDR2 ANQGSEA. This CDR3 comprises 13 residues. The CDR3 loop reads CSVAGRGYNEQFF. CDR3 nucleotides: TGCAGCGTTGCCGGGAGAGGCTACAATGAGCAGTTCTTC.

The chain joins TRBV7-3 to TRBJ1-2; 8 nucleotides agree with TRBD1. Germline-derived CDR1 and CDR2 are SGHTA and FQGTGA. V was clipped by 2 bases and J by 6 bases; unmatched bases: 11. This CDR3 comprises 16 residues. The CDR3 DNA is TGTGCCAGCAGCTTAGGATCGGTGACAGGGGTCCATGGCTACACCTTC. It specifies CASSLGSVTGVHGYTF.

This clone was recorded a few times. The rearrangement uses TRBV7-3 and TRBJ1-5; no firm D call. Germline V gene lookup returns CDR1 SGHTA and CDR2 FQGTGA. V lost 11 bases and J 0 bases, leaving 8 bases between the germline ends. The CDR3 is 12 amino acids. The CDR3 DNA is TGTGCCTCAGTGTATAGCAATCAGCCCCAGCATTTT. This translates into CASVYSNQPQHF.

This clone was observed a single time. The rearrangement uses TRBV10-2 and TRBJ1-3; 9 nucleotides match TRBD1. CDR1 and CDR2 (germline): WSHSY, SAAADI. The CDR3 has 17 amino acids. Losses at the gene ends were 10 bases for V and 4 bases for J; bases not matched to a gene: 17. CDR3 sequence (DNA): TGCGCCACCGCCGGGACAGGGAACCCCGAAACCGGAAACACCATATATTTT. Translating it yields CATAGTGNPETGNTIYF.

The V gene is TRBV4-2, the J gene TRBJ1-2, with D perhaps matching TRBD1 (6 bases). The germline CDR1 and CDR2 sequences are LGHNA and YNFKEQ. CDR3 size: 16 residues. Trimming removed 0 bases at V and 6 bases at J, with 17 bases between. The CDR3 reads CASSQELTGKRNGYTF. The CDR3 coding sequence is TGTGCCAGCAGCCAAGAATTGACAGGTAAAAGGAATGGCTACACCTTC.